The rows below give T cell receptor beta chains drawn from one sample of a study of CD8 T cells in ankylosing spondylitis. Each CDR3 protein gets one entry after TCRdb re-called the 5' RACE reads with MiXCR. This sample carries 85,000 to 100,000 distinct CDR3 sequences, about 8.3% of them seen once, and the ten largest clones take about a tenth. Sequenced: blood, either unsorted or a sorted T cell fraction (not recorded which). Every receptor here comes from a male donor with ankylosing spondylitis or in good health (not recorded which). The CDR3 runs from the conserved cysteine through the conserved F or W. The D gene is left open where the match is weak. A clone size is listed for some rows: how often the clone was seen (once, few, many), or a class if it is expanded.

D | size | J | V | CDR3 | DNA
NA | many | TRBJ2-1 | TRBV9 | CASSVADSYNEQFF | TGTGCCAGCAGCGTAGCAGATTCCTACAATGAGCAGTTCTTC
NA | many | TRBJ2-2 | TRBV12-3/TRBV12-4 | CASSLSSTGELFF | TGTGCCAGCAGTTTATCGTCTACCGGGGAGCTGTTTTTT
NA | many | TRBJ1-5 | TRBV27 | CASSLYGSQPQHF | TGTGCCAGCAGTTTATACGGGAGTCAGCCCCAGCATTTT
NA | many | TRBJ1-1 | TRBV6-5 | CASSYGGLGTEAFF | TGTGCCAGCAGTTATGGGGGGCTGGGCACTGAAGCTTTCTTT
NA | many | TRBJ2-1 | TRBV20-1 | CSARVPGAGSGNNEQFF | TGCAGTGCTAGAGTACCAGGCGCGGGTAGCGGTAACAATGAGCAGTTCTTC
TRBD1 | many | TRBJ2-7 | TRBV6-2/TRBV6-3 | CASSLWTGTYEQYF | TGTGCCAGCAGTTTATGGACAGGGACCTACGAGCAGTACTTC
NA | NA | TRBJ1-5 | TRBV20-1 | CSAREPNQPQHF | TGCAGTGCAAGGGAACCCAATCAGCCCCAGCATTTT
TRBD1 | NA | TRBJ2-1 | TRBV7-9 | CASSAGTGGVDEQFF | TGTGCCAGCAGCGCCGGGACAGGGGGCGTAGATGAGCAGTTCTTC
NA | many | TRBJ2-2 | TRBV10-3 | CAISEIARNTGELFF | TGTGCCATCAGTGAGATAGCTAGGAACACCGGGGAGCTGTTTTTT
NA | many | TRBJ1-4 | TRBV10-3 | CAISRTQGWANEKLFF | TGTGCCATCAGTAGGACACAGGGCTGGGCTAATGAAAAACTGTTTTTT
NA | many | TRBJ2-5 | TRBV18 | CASSRAEQETQYF | TGTGCCAGCTCACGGGCGGAACAAGAGACCCAGTACTTC
NA | many | TRBJ2-7 | TRBV20-1 | CSAIPDSYEQYF | TGCAGTGCTATCCCGGACTCCTACGAGCAGTACTTC